These 28 T cell receptor beta chains were all obtained from the same sample, sequenced in a study of blood T cells in healthy people across ages. A second PCR of roughly 7 to 11 cycles used a sample-barcoded 5' primer and a J-beta primer mix. Using its own MiXCR run on the 5' RACE reads, TCRdb lists one record per CDR3 protein. The sample has about 800,000 distinct CDR3 sequences, around 50% seen once. The sample taken for sequencing was blood. These TCRs come from a man aged 80 or over in good health.

The chain combines TRBV10-3 with TRBJ2-7; D uncertain. CDR3 size: 15 residues. V lost 6 bases, J lost 4 bases, and 19 bases lay in between. The germline V gene encodes CDR1 ENHRY and CDR2 SYGVKD. DNA of the CDR3: TGTGCCATCAGCAACTCTTGGGCGGATAAATACGAGCAGTACTTC. This translates into CAISNSWADKYEQYF.

This clonotype was seen a few times. The chain recombines TRBV20-1 with TRBJ1-1; 9 bases align to TRBD1. Trimming took 1 base from V and 1 from J; bases not matched to a gene: 1. This CDR3 has 14 amino acids. Germline CDR1 is DFQATT and CDR2 is SNEGSKA (reference sequence). The CDR3 region is CSARGGQGNTEAFF. CDR3 coding DNA: TGCAGTGCTAGAGGGGGACAGGGGAACACTGAAGCTTTCTTT.

J is TRBJ2-2 and V is TRBV6-1, with TRBD2 matching over 10 bases. In germline, CDR1 is MNHNS, CDR2 SASEGT. The junction had 7 bases not matched to a gene; V was cut back by 4 bases and J by 5 bases. CDR3 length: 16 residues. The DNA of the CDR3 is TGTGCCAGCAGTGGCCCGGGACTAGCGCTAACCGGGGAGCTGTTTTTT. Its translation: CASSGPGLALTGELFF.

At least ten counts were recorded for this clonotype. The chain combines TRBV3-1 with TRBJ2-7; 13 bases align to TRBD2. The CDR3 loop spans 15 amino acids. Per the germline V gene, CDR1 is LGHDT and CDR2 is YNNKEL (reference sequence). J gave up 3 bases and V 4 bases, and 3 bases lay outside the gene matches. Written as DNA, the CDR3 is TGTGCCAGCAGCCGCGGACTAGCGGGAGTCTACGAGCAGTACTTC. The encoded protein is CASSRGLAGVYEQYF.

The rearrangement uses TRBV24-1 and TRBJ2-5, with a possible D match to TRBD2 (7 bases). Trimming cost V 1 base and J 2 bases, with 13 bases left between them. Germline V CDR1 and CDR2: KGHDR, SFDVKD. The CDR3 is made up of 16 amino acids. The CDR3 is CATSDFEGGGQETQYF. The CDR3, as DNA: TGTGCCACCAGTGATTTTGAGGGAGGGGGGCAAGAGACCCAGTACTTC.

The rearrangement joins TRBV5-6 to TRBJ2-5; D possibly corresponds to TRBD1 (6 bases). The J call could be wrong; TRBJ2-1 is a better fit for the DNA end. This CDR3 contains 14 residues. Germline CDR1 and CDR2: SGHDT and YYEEEE. The CDR3 region is CASSTTGDQETQFF. DNA of the CDR3: TGTGCCAGCAGTACGACAGGCGACCAAGAGACCCAGTTCTTC.

V is TRBV6-2 or TRBV6-3 and J is TRBJ2-1; TRBD2 might be the D (5 bases). Germline V CDR1 and CDR2: MNHEY, SVGEGT. The length of the CDR3 is 18 residues. V lost 4 bases and J lost 5, with 24 bases in between. The CDR3 nucleotides are TGTGCCAGCAGTTTCTTTCGCTCACATGTCGGGAACGACAATGAGCAGTTCTTC. This sequence encodes CASSFFRSHVGNDNEQFF.

This clonotype came up a few times. The V gene is TRBV28, the J gene TRBJ2-3; 11 nucleotides line up with TRBD1. The V gene's germline CDR1 is MDHEN and CDR2 SYDVKM. The J segment lost 8 bases and the V segment lost 4 bases, leaving 11 bases of the junction unmatched. The CDR3 sequence is 16 residues long. CDR3 in amino acids: CASSSAGTGGKGTQYF. In DNA, the CDR3 is TGTGCCAGCAGTTCCGCCGGGACAGGGGGTAAGGGTACGCAGTATTTT.

Details on this clonotype: Given a much more abundant clone one base away, this may be a read error. V gene TRBV7-2 combines with J gene TRBJ2-7; 9 bases fit TRBD2. The CDR3 spans 14 residues. V shed 8 bases, J shed 2 bases, and the junction held 7 bases outside the gene matches. In germline, CDR1 is SGHTA, CDR2 FQGNSA. The CDR3 spells CASGTGTSTYEQYF. The CDR3 DNA sequence: TGTGCCAGCGGAACCGGGACTAGCACCTACGAGCAGTACTTC. Combining the CDR3 with reference TRBV7-2 and TRBJ2-7 gives the whole variable domain GAGVSQSPSNKVTEKGKDVELRCDPISGHTALYWYRQSLGQGLEFLIYFQGNSAPDKSGLPSDRFSAERTGGSVSTLTIQRTQQEDSAVYLCASGTGTSTYEQYFGPGTRLTVT.

As regards this clonotype: At one boundary the junction diverges from the germline segment, which might be a read error. CDR3 amino acids: CAISEGQGSSYNSPPHF. The CDR3 region has the DNA TGTGCCATCAGTGAGGGACAGGGCAGCTCCTATAATTCACCCCCCCACTTT. The chain is built from TRBV10-3 and TRBJ1-6; 8 bases match TRBD1. The CDR3 is made up of 17 amino acids. Germline V lookup: CDR1 ENHRY, CDR2 SYGVKD.

In its sample, this clonotype was seen once. V and J are TRBV29-1 and TRBJ2-1, with 10 bases lining up with TRBD1. CDR3 length: 13 residues. Germline CDR1 SQVTM, CDR2 ANQGSEA. V dropped 6 bases and J dropped 5; count of bases not matched to a gene: 4. The CDR3 protein is CSVWDRGDNEQFF. DNA of the CDR3: TGCAGCGTATGGGACAGGGGTGACAATGAGCAGTTCTTC.

CDR3 sequence: CASSYKRLAGGPDEQYF. The CDR3 bases are TGTGCCAGCAGTTATAAGAGACTAGCGGGGGGGCCGGACGAGCAGTACTTC. This rearrangement joins TRBV12-3 or TRBV12-4 to TRBJ2-7; 14 bases match TRBD2. V was clipped by 4 bases and J by 5 bases; unmatched bases: 10. The CDR3 sequence is 17 residues long.

The CDR3 bases are TGTGCCAGCAGCCAAGAGTTTGCCCGGGAGGGCCCTTACGAGCAGTACTTC. It specifies CASSQEFAREGPYEQYF. The rearrangement links TRBV3-1 to TRBJ2-7, with 8 bases lining up with TRBD2. The CDR3 loop spans 17 amino acids. Germline-derived CDR1 and CDR2 are LGHDT and YNNKEL (reference sequence). V was pared by 0 bases and J by 4 bases, with 11 bases of the junction left unmatched.

The chain employs TRBV4-3 and TRBJ2-7; no clear D. V shed 2 bases and J shed 0 bases, with 8 bases lying between them. The germline gives CDR1 LGHNA, CDR2 YSLEER. The CDR3 runs 14 residues. Here the CDR3 reads CASSQSWNSYEQYF. CDR3 DNA sequence: TGCGCCAGCAGCCAAAGTTGGAACTCCTACGAGCAGTACTTC.

V gene TRBV5-1 combines with J gene TRBJ2-7; TRBD2 matches 7 bases. The germline CDR1 and CDR2 sequences are SGHRS and YFSETQ. The V gene end was trimmed by 5 bases and the J gene end by 6 bases; junction bases not matched to a gene: 8. This CDR3 comprises 13 residues. The CDR3 DNA reads TGCGCCAGCAGGAAGGGACTATCGACCGAGCAGTACTTC. This translates into CASRKGLSTEQYF.

This clonotype showed up just a few times. The chain combines TRBV27 with TRBJ2-7; D not certain. This CDR3 comprises 16 residues. CDR1 and CDR2 from the germline V gene are MNHEY and SMNVEV (reference sequence). V was shortened by 3 bases and J by 0 bases, with 15 bases between the two germline ends. CDR3 bases: TGTGCCAGCAGTTTCGGGTCGGTGGCGGCCTCCTACGAGCAGTACTTC. This encodes CASSFGSVAASYEQYF.

Remarks on this clonotype: This sequence may be a read error, since a much larger clone differs from it by one base. This chain uses TRBV25-1 with TRBJ2-5; D might be TRBD1 (6 bases). CDR1 is MGHDK, CDR2 SYGVNS, per germline. This CDR3 contains 16 residues. CDR3 sequence (DNA): TGTGCCAGCAGTGATACGACCCCACAGGGTGAAGAGACCCGGTACTTC. This sequence encodes CASSDTTPQGEETRYF.

The V gene is TRBV6-2 or TRBV6-3, the J gene TRBJ2-1; 12 positions agree with TRBD2. This CDR3 is built from 17 residues. Germline V gene lookup returns CDR1 MNHEY and CDR2 SVGEGT. Losses at the gene ends were 0 bases for V and 5 bases for J; bases not matched to a gene: 5. The CDR3 DNA sequence: TGTGCCAGCAGTTACTCCCGACTAGCGGGGGAACACAATGAGCAGTTCTTC. Translated: CASSYSRLAGEHNEQFF.

The rearrangement joins TRBV20-1 to TRBJ2-7; D remains ambiguous. Germline V gives CDR1 DFQATT, CDR2 SNEGSKA (reference sequence). The CDR3 has 14 residues. V was clipped by 0 bases and J by 3 bases, with 12 bases between them. CDR3 in DNA: TGCAGTGCTAGAGATAGCCAGGAAGACTACGAGCAGTACTTC. It specifies CSARDSQEDYEQYF.

V and J are TRBV10-3 and TRBJ2-4; D unclear. The end of the DNA fits TRBJ2-7 better, so the J call may be wrong. CDR3 length: 10 amino acids. Germline V lookup: CDR1 ENHRY, CDR2 SYGVKD. CDR3 region: CAIATYEQYF. DNA for the CDR3: TGTGCCATCGCTACCTACGAGCAGTACTTC.

In its sample, this clonotype was seen a few times. DNA for the CDR3: TGTGCCAGCAGCACTTCGGGGGCTATGAACACTGAAGCTTTCTTT. Encoded protein: CASSTSGAMNTEAFF. J is TRBJ1-1 and V is TRBV9; TRBD1 might be the D (6 bases). The germline V gene encodes CDR1 SGDLS and CDR2 YYNGEE. Between the trimmed V and J ends, which lost 4 bases and 0 bases, there was a span of 13 bases. There are 15 residues in the CDR3.

A single count supports this clonotype. The chain couples TRBV20-1 to TRBJ2-2, with 8 bases identical to TRBD1. With 7 bases clipped from V and 7 bases from J, the junction kept 17 bases outside the gene matches. The germline CDR1 and CDR2 sequences are DFQATT and SNEGSKA (reference sequence). CDR3 length equals 16 residues. The CDR3, as DNA: TGCAGTGTTCAAGATCACAGGGGGTTCAAGGACGGGGAGCTGTTTTTT. Translation gives CSVQDHRGFKDGELFF.

This chain joins TRBV5-1 and TRBJ1-4; D not resolved. There are 14 residues in the CDR3. The V gene lost 3 bases and the J gene lost 0 bases, with 6 bases spanning the gap. Germline V CDR1 and CDR2: SGHRS, YFSETQ. This chain's CDR3 is CASSWTATNEKLFF. The CDR3 DNA reads as TGCGCCAGCAGCTGGACGGCAACTAATGAAAAACTGTTTTTT.

V gene TRBV10-3 combines with J gene TRBJ2-7; 8 bases match TRBD1. The V and J ends lost 5 bases and 2 bases, in that order; junction bases with no gene match: 5. Germline CDR1 reads ENHRY; CDR2 reads SYGVKD. This CDR3 is 14 amino acids long. In nucleotides, the CDR3 is TGTGCCATCAGTAGACGACAGGGGACCTACGAGCAGTACTTC. This gives the protein CAISRRQGTYEQYF.

This clonotype has at least ten counts. The chain employs TRBV20-1 and TRBJ2-5; tentative D call: TRBD2 (6 bases). V lost 3 bases and J 5 bases, leaving 22 bases between the germline ends. The CDR3 spans 16 residues. From germline, CDR1 is DFQATT and CDR2 SNEGSKA (reference sequence). CDR3 sequence: CSASTAAGRKDETQYF. DNA for the CDR3: TGCAGTGCTAGCACCGCTGCCGGGAGAAAGGACGAGACCCAGTACTTC.

The rearrangement joins TRBV18 to TRBJ2-3, with TRBD2 as a possible D gene (5 bases). This CDR3 region has 14 residues. Trimming stripped 5 bases from V and 2 bases from J, with 11 bases between. Germline V gene lookup returns CDR1 KGHSH and CDR2 LQKENI. In DNA form, the CDR3 reads TGTGCCAGCTCATCCCTTCGGGACACAGATACGCAGTATTTT. Translated: CASSSLRDTDTQYF. Based on the CDR3 plus reference TRBV18 and TRBJ2-3, the full variable domain is NAGVMQNPRHLVRRRGQEARLRCSPMKGHSHVYWYRQLPEEGLKFMVYLQKENIIDESGMPKERFSAEFPKEGPSILRIQQVVRGDSAAYFCASSSLRDTDTQYFGPGTRLTVL.

Turning to this clonotype: Just one base apart from a much larger clone, this may be a read error. This chain connects TRBV27 to TRBJ2-1; the D gene is possibly TRBD1 (6 bases). Germline V gene lookup returns CDR1 MNHEY and CDR2 SMNVEV (reference sequence). V was clipped by 7 bases and J by 10 bases, with 20 bases between them. The CDR3 runs to 14 residues. CDR3 loop: CASTPTFRGYEQFF. In DNA, the CDR3 is TGTGCCAGCACCCCAACTTTCAGGGGCTACGAGCAGTTCTTC.

This clonotype has just a few counts. The rearrangement joins TRBV20-1 to TRBJ2-3; 8 bases agree with TRBD2. The V gene's germline CDR1 is DFQATT and CDR2 SNEGSKA (reference sequence). Trimming removed 3 bases from V and 5 bases from J; junction bases left unmatched: 13. CDR3 length: 16 residues. The CDR3 nucleotides read TGCAGTGCTAGGTCTGTGCGCGCGGGAGGACAAGATACGCAGTATTTT. It codes for CSARSVRAGGQDTQYF.